This is a list of T cell receptor beta chains from one sample in a study of CD8 T cells in ankylosing spondylitis. TCRdb redid the calling of the 5' RACE reads with MiXCR, one entry per CDR3 protein. The sample lists 150,000 to 200,000 distinct CDR3 sequences; about 17% were seen once. The sample consisted of blood, either unsorted or a sorted T cell fraction (not recorded which). Every receptor here comes from a male donor with ankylosing spondylitis or in good health (not recorded which). Each CDR3 is given with its conserved first and last residue. Each record gives: clone size, V gene, J gene, D gene, CDR3 DNA, CDR3 protein. A D gene is named only where the DNA matches it firmly. Clone size is stated in some rows and not others, as once, few, many or a class when expanded.

>many|TRBV25-1|TRBJ2-2|TRBD2
TGTGCCAGCAGTGCAATTGGGGACTATTACCGAGACACCGGGGAGCTGTTTTTT
CASSAIGDYYRDTGELFF
>NA|TRBV7-9|TRBJ2-5|NA
TGTGCCAGCAGCTTAAACGGGAGAGGCCAAGAGACCCAGTACTTC
CASSLNGRGQETQYF
>NA|TRBV5-1|TRBJ2-1|TRBD2
TGCGCCAGCAGCTTGTTATTAGCGGGAGGCAATGACGACAATGAGCAGTTCTTC
CASSLLLAGGNDDNEQFF
>few|TRBV28|TRBJ2-1|NA
TGTGCCAGCAGTTTACCAGGAACAATGAAGCAGTTCTTC
CASSLPGTMKQFF
>few|TRBV9|TRBJ2-1|NA
TGTGCCAGCAGCGTAGTCGAGGGGTTTGGAAATGAGCAGTTCTTC
CASSVVEGFGNEQFF
>NA|TRBV10-3|TRBJ1-1|TRBD1
TGTGCCATCAGTGGGACAGGGTCTGAAGCTTTCTTT
CAISGTGSEAFF
>NA|TRBV23-1|TRBJ2-2|NA
TGCGCCAGCAGTCACAACGGGGCTAAAAACACCGGGGAGCTGTTTTTT
CASSHNGAKNTGELFF
>many|TRBV20-1|TRBJ2-1|NA
TGCAGTGCTAGAGATCCCTTAGCGGAGACCCTCTACAATGAGCAGTTCTTC
CSARDPLAETLYNEQFF
>many|TRBV12-3/TRBV12-4|TRBJ2-1|TRBD2
TGTGCCAGCAGTACCGGACTAGCGGGAGTCAATGAGCAGTTCTTC
CASSTGLAGVNEQFF
>few|TRBV29-1|TRBJ1-1|NA
TGCAGCGTTTTAAAAGACACTGAAGCTTTCTTT
CSVLKDTEAFF
>many|TRBV4-1|TRBJ1-1|NA
TGCGCCAGCAGCCAAGAGGCGGGGACGTCGACATCGAGGCGGGAAGCTTTCTTT
CASSQEAGTSTSRREAFF
>few|TRBV11-1|TRBJ2-1|TRBD1
TGTGCCAGCAGCTCCCGGGACAGGGAATACAATGAGCAGTTCTTC
CASSSRDREYNEQFF
>many|TRBV28|TRBJ1-1|TRBD1
TGTGCCAGCATCACCTCCCCCCCCAGGGGGGGCACTGAAGCTTTCTTT
CASITSPPRGGTEAFF
>many|TRBV27|TRBJ1-2|NA
TGTGCCAGCAGTTTAGCGAGACAGCCTAACTATGGCTACACCTTC
CASSLARQPNYGYTF
>NA|TRBV12-3/TRBV12-4|TRBJ2-6|NA
TGTGCCAGCACCCTAGGACGGAGATATCAGTCTGGGGCCAACGTCCTGACTTTC
CASTLGRRYQSGANVLTF
>NA|TRBV5-4|TRBJ2-1|TRBD1
TGTGCCAGCAGCTTGGGACAGGGTGCCGACAATGAGCAGTTCTTC
CASSLGQGADNEQFF
>few|TRBV12-3/TRBV12-4|TRBJ1-4|NA
TGTGCCAGCAGTTTCTTCGAAAAACTGTTTTTT
CASSFFEKLFF
>many|TRBV18|TRBJ2-5|NA
TGTGCCAGCTCCCCAACCCAGTCCCATGGGGAAGAGACCCAGTACTTC
CASSPTQSHGEETQYF
>few|TRBV20-1|TRBJ1-1|NA
TGCAGTGCTAGCCCCGGGAACACTGAAGCTTTCTTT
CSASPGNTEAFF
>many|TRBV20-1|TRBJ2-1|TRBD2
TGCAGTGCTACGGGACTAGCCAACAATGAGCAGTTCTTC
CSATGLANNEQFF
>many|TRBV15|TRBJ1-1|NA
TGTGCCACCACCCTGGATTGGCACACTGAAGCTTTCTTT
CATTLDWHTEAFF
>many|TRBV6-1|TRBJ2-6|NA
TGTGCCAGCAGAAGAACCTGGAGCTCTGGGGCCAACGTCCTGACTTTC
CASRRTWSSGANVLTF
>NA|TRBV18|TRBJ2-5|NA
TGTGCCAGCTCACCACCTTTTGTCAGCCAAGAGACCCAGTACTTC
CASSPPFVSQETQYF
>many|TRBV6-1|TRBJ2-1|TRBD2
TGTGCCAGCAGTCGACCGACTAGCGGGGCATACAATGAGCAGTTCTTC
CASSRPTSGAYNEQFF
>NA|TRBV11-1|TRBJ2-2|NA
TGTGCCAGCAGCTTAGATGATTGGATTCGTTCTGGGAACACCGGGGAGCTGTTTTTT
CASSLDDWIRSGNTGELFF
>many|TRBV6-1|TRBJ2-3|TRBD2
TGTGCCAGCAGTGCCGTTAGCGGGGGAAGTGATACGCAGTATTTT
CASSAVSGGSDTQYF
>NA|TRBV3-1|TRBJ1-4|NA
TGTGCCAGCAGCCAACCGGACGGAAATAATGAAAAACTGTTTTTT
CASSQPDGNNEKLFF
>NA|TRBV20-1|TRBJ2-7|NA
TGCAGTGCTAGCGGGAGCTTATACGAGCAGTACTTC
CSASGSLYEQYF
>NA|TRBV10-3|TRBJ1-2|NA
TGTGCCATCAATTCAGGGCCCTATGGCTACACCTTC
CAINSGPYGYTF
>many|TRBV6-4|TRBJ2-1|TRBD1
TGTGCCACGGGACAGGGGGACAATGAGCAGTTCTTC
CATGQGDNEQFF
>NA|TRBV3-1|TRBJ1-3|NA
TGTGCCAGCAGCCCCGACCTCATACACTCTGGAAACACCATATATTTT
CASSPDLIHSGNTIYF
>few|TRBV7-2|TRBJ1-1|NA
TGTGCCAGCAGTCAGGGTGGAGTGAACACTGAAGCTTTCTTT
CASSQGGVNTEAFF
>NA|TRBV14|TRBJ2-1|TRBD2
TGTGCCAGCAGCCCCGGATGGCGGGAGAACTACAATGAGCAGTTCTTC
CASSPGWRENYNEQFF
>many|TRBV28|TRBJ2-3|NA
TGTGCCAGCAGGAAGACTGGAAGCACAGATACGCAGTATTTT
CASRKTGSTDTQYF
>many|TRBV5-1|TRBJ2-5|NA
TGCGCCAGCAGCTTGGAAGGTCGTGAGACCCAGTACTTC
CASSLEGRETQYF
>NA|TRBV11-2|TRBJ1-2|NA
TGTGCCAGCAGCTTAGGGGCCCCACACTATGGCTACACCTTC
CASSLGAPHYGYTF
>few|TRBV7-2|TRBJ2-2|TRBD1
TGTGCCAGCAGCTTAGTAACAGGGGCGGGCACCGGGGAGCTGTTTTTT
CASSLVTGAGTGELFF
>NA|TRBV5-1|TRBJ1-5|TRBD1
TGCGCCAGCAGCCTGTGGACAGGGGGCAATCAGCCCCAGCATTTT
CASSLWTGGNQPQHF
>many|TRBV7-3|TRBJ2-5|NA
TGTGCCAGCAGCTTAAACTACCAAGTGGAGACCCAGTACTTC
CASSLNYQVETQYF
>many|TRBV4-1|TRBJ2-7|NA
TGCGCCAGCGCACTTGGGTCAGGGCCTCTAGAGCAGTACTTC
CASALGSGPLEQYF
>NA|TRBV10-3|TRBJ2-7|NA
TGTGCCATCAGTGAGTCGGCCGGGAGCTCCTACGAGCAGTACTTC
CAISESAGSSYEQYF
>few|TRBV28|TRBJ1-5|NA
TGTGCCAGCAGTCCTATAGATCAGCCCCAGCATTTT
CASSPIDQPQHF
>many|TRBV20-1|TRBJ2-5|NA
TGCAGTGCTAGCCGGGGTCAAGAGACCCAGTACTTC
CSASRGQETQYF
>many|TRBV9|TRBJ2-3|TRBD2
TGTGCCAGCAGCTCCAGCGGCTCTAGCGGGATCACAGATACGCAGTATTTT
CASSSSGSSGITDTQYF
>many|TRBV20-1|TRBJ1-1|NA
TGCAGTGCTAGGGGGGGGGGTGACAACACTGAAGCTTTCTTT
CSARGGGDNTEAFF
>many|TRBV5-1|TRBJ2-3|TRBD1
TGCGCCAGCAGCCCCGGGACAGGGCCCACAGATACGCAGTATTTT
CASSPGTGPTDTQYF
>few|TRBV5-1|TRBJ2-2|TRBD1
TGCGCCAGCAGTCAAGGGGGCGCCGACACCGGGGAGCTGTTTTTT
CASSQGGADTGELFF
>few|TRBV3-1|TRBJ1-6|NA
TGTGCCAGCAGCCAAGACGGGGCTAACAGGAATTCACCCCTCCACTTT
CASSQDGANRNSPLHF
>NA|TRBV2|TRBJ2-5|NA
TGTGCCAGCAGCGATGACAGGTACCAAGAGACCCAGTACTTC
CASSDDRYQETQYF
>NA|TRBV9|TRBJ1-5|NA
TGTGCCAGCAGCCCCGGCCGGGGAGGACAGCCCCAGCATTTT
CASSPGRGGQPQHF
>NA|TRBV12-3/TRBV12-4|TRBJ2-5|NA
TGTGCCAGCAGTTTTTGGCGGGTTGCAGAGACCCAGTACTTC
CASSFWRVAETQYF
>many|TRBV5-1|TRBJ2-4|NA
TGCGCCAGCAGCCCAGTCGGAAACATTCAGTACTTC
CASSPVGNIQYF